The 5 T cell receptor beta chains reported below all come from one sample, sequenced in a study of blood T cell repertoires in COVID-19. Using immunoSEQ multiplex PCR, the repertoire was profiled, and TCRdb retains in-frame clones only, with some absent. The sample has about 500,000 clones; around nine tenths are singletons. Sample: peripheral blood. All receptors come from a woman in her fifties or sixties with COVID-19, enrolled during active disease.

This chain links TRBV6-4 with TRBJ2-7; 9 bases line up with TRBD2. The CDR3 is made up of 15 amino acids. Germline CDR1 reads MRHNA; CDR2 reads SNTAGT. With 10 bases clipped from V and 7 bases from J, the junction kept 17 bases outside the gene matches. CDR3 region: CAIPCKAAGGKEQYF. The DNA of the CDR3 is TGTGCCATCCCCTGTAAAGCAGCGGGGGGAAAGGAGCAGTACTTC.

V usage is TRBV10-3 and J usage is TRBJ1-5, with 7 bases fitting TRBD1. Germline V gene lookup returns CDR1 ENHRY and CDR2 SYGVKD. The J segment lost 4 bases and the V segment lost 6 bases, leaving 6 bases of the junction unmatched. The CDR3 is made up of 14 amino acids. The CDR3 coding sequence is TGTGCCATCAGCCAGAGGGGGCTTAATCAGCCCCAGCATTTT. This codes for CAISQRGLNQPQHF.

V and J are TRBV9 and TRBJ1-1, with D perhaps matching TRBD1 (5 bases). CDR3 length: 15 residues. V lost 3 bases, J lost 1 base, and 13 bases lay in between. Germline V gene sequence: CDR1 SGDLS, CDR2 YYNGEE. CDR3 DNA sequence: TGTGCCAGCAGCGCGCTACCCGACAGGAACACTGAAGCTTTCTTT. The encoded protein is CASSALPDRNTEAFF.

The rearrangement links TRBV11-1 to TRBJ2-6; D uncertain. This CDR3 is 14 amino acids long. CDR1 is SGHAT, CDR2 FQDESV, per germline (reference sequence). The germline V and J ends were trimmed by 5 bases and 3 bases, with 8 bases remaining between them. The CDR3: CASSPLVGANVLTF. The CDR3 nucleotides are TGTGCCAGCAGCCCCCTTGTTGGGGCCAACGTCCTGACTTTC.

This clone was seen once. The V call is TRBV15, the J call TRBJ1-4, with a possible D match to TRBD1 (6 bases). CDR3 length equals 15 residues. V gave up 5 bases and J gave up 8 bases, with 18 bases separating them. Germline values: CDR1 LNHNV, CDR2 YYDKDF (reference sequence). Written as DNA, the CDR3 is TGTGCCACCAGCCTGACAGGACGCTTGGGGGAAAAACTGTTTTTT. Protein sequence: CATSLTGRLGEKLFF.